This entry lists 28 T cell receptor beta chains sequenced from one sample in a study of cytomegalovirus exposure and HLA in healthy donors. The PCR made use of 60 Vbeta and 13 Jbeta primers. The repertoire was sequenced with immunoSEQ multiplex PCR; TCRdb's copy has only in-frame clones and lacks some. The table includes about 120,000 clones, around 77% detected once. The material sequenced was PBMCs. Source of these receptors: a male donor in good health and CMV-seropositive.

The chain employs TRBV19 and TRBJ1-2; weak D call: TRBD1 (6 bases). Looked up from germline, CDR1 is LNHDA and CDR2 is SQIVND (reference sequence). Trimming cost V 0 bases and J 2 bases, with 13 bases left between them. This CDR3 region has 16 residues. The DNA for the CDR3 is TGTGCCAGTAGTATAGAGAACCCCGGGACAAACTATGGCTACACCTTC. Translating it yields CASSIENPGTNYGYTF.

In its sample, this clone was seen a few times. The rearrangement links TRBV5-1 to TRBJ2-2; D perhaps matches TRBD1 (6 bases). The germline V gene has CDR1 SGHRS and CDR2 YFSETQ. The CDR3 runs 15 residues. V shed 4 bases and J shed 7 bases, with 17 bases lying between them. The CDR3 sequence: CASSMDQGFGGELFF. In DNA, the CDR3 is TGCGCCAGCAGCATGGACCAGGGGTTTGGCGGGGAGCTGTTTTTT. Variable domain in full (rest from reference TRBV5-1 and TRBJ2-2): KAGVTQTPRYLIKTRGQQVTLSCSPISGHRSVSWYQQTPGQGLQFLFEYFSETQRNKGNFPGRFSGRQFSNSRSEMNVSTLELGDSALYLCASSMDQGFGGELFFGEGSRLTVL.

This clone has a handful of counts. This chain joins TRBV5-6 and TRBJ2-7, with TRBD2 matching 12 bases. Germline V CDR1 and CDR2: SGHDT, YYEEEE. The CDR3 runs 16 residues. The V segment lost 4 bases and the J segment 3 bases; nucleotides outside the gene matches: 8. The CDR3 loop reads CASSTNGLAGYYEQYF. CDR3 coding DNA: TGTGCCAGCAGCACTAATGGACTAGCGGGATACTACGAGCAGTACTTC.

The chain links TRBV6-5 to TRBJ2-1, with TRBD1 matching 7 bases. The V gene end was trimmed by 6 bases and the J gene end by 7 bases; junction bases not matched to a gene: 6. The CDR3 length is 13 residues. Germline V gives CDR1 MNHEY, CDR2 SVGAGI. The chain's CDR3 is CASSRGGQNEQFF. The CDR3 DNA follows: TGTGCCAGCAGCCGAGGGGGACAGAATGAGCAGTTCTTC.

This rearrangement joins TRBV7-9 to TRBJ1-5; 10 nucleotides match TRBD1. The trim removed 5 bases at V and 9 bases at J, leaving 10 bases unmatched. The CDR3 runs 15 residues. CDR1 and CDR2 from the germline V gene are SEHNR and FQNEAQ (reference sequence). The CDR3 bases are TGTGCCAGCAGCACCGGGACAGGGGCCCCTCTGCCCCAGCATTTT. It translates to CASSTGTGAPLPQHF.

The chain joins TRBV6-4 to TRBJ2-3; 9 bases line up with TRBD2. CDR1 is MRHNA, CDR2 SNTAGT, per germline. This CDR3 comprises 15 residues. J gave up 4 bases and V 5 bases, and 7 bases lay outside the gene matches. For the CDR3, the DNA is TGTGCCAGCAGTATAGCGGGGGCCGACCCAGATACGCAGTATTTT. It is translated as CASSIAGADPDTQYF.

This clone has only a few counts. The chain employs TRBV2 and TRBJ2-7; 7 bases align to TRBD2. This CDR3 contains 13 residues. CDR1 and CDR2 from the germline V gene are SNHLY and FYNNEI. J lost 2 bases, V lost 6 bases, and 4 bases had no gene match. CDR3 nucleotides: TGTGCCAGCAGCCGCGGGACTACCTACGAGCAGTACTTC. Residues: CASSRGTTYEQYF.

This clone is categorized as medium-sized. This chain joins TRBV6-5 and TRBJ2-2; 9 bases match TRBD1. The V and J ends lost 1 base and 4 bases, in that order; junction bases with no gene match: 4. This CDR3 is 16 amino acids long. CDR1 MNHEY and CDR2 SVGAGI come from the germline V gene. The CDR3 region is CASSYWTGASTGELFF. In nucleotides, the CDR3 is TGTGCCAGCAGTTACTGGACAGGGGCTTCCACCGGGGAGCTGTTTTTT.

This chain joins TRBV2 and TRBJ2-2; 12 nucleotides line up with TRBD1. After removal of 6 bases from V and 4 bases from J, the junction contained 3 bases not matched to a gene. The CDR3 extends over 15 amino acids. Per the germline V gene, CDR1 is SNHLY and CDR2 is FYNNEI. CDR3 protein: CASRGTGGITGELFF. The CDR3 region has the DNA TGTGCCAGCAGAGGGACAGGGGGCATCACCGGGGAGCTGTTTTTT. The full variable domain, in which reference TRBV2 and TRBJ2-2 provide the parts outside the CDR3, is EPEVTQTPSHQVTQMGQEVILRCVPISNHLYFYWYRQILGQKVEFLVSFYNNEISEKSEIFDDQFSVERPDGSNFTLKIRSTKLEDSAMYFCASRGTGGITGELFFGEGSRLTVL.

The chain uses TRBV15 and TRBJ2-7; weak D call: TRBD1 (5 bases). Trimming took 0 bases from V and 5 from J, leaving 14 bases between them. The germline gives CDR1 LNHNV, CDR2 YYDKDF (reference sequence). This CDR3 is 15 amino acids long. CDR3 sequence: CATSRDTRVMNEQYF. CDR3 in DNA: TGTGCCACCAGCAGAGATACCAGGGTGATGAACGAGCAGTACTTC.

The rearrangement links TRBV7-8 to TRBJ2-2, with 11 bases aligning to TRBD2. Germline lookup yields CDR1 SGHVS and CDR2 FQNEAQ. V trimming: 9 bases; J trimming: 6 bases; junction bases outside the gene matches: 12. The CDR3 extends over 16 amino acids. CDR3 region: CASRGLAGGRAGELFF. For the CDR3, the DNA is TGTGCCAGTCGCGGCCTAGCGGGAGGTCGGGCCGGGGAGCTGTTTTTT.

For this clone: Other nucleotide sequences in the sample specify the same CDR3. The chain is built from TRBV6-5 and TRBJ1-1; D is possibly TRBD1 (5 bases). Germline CDR1 and CDR2: MNHEY and SVGAGI. The V gene lost 5 bases and the J gene lost 6 bases, with 19 bases spanning the gap. The CDR3 sequence is 15 residues long. CDR3 loop: CASSAPTGGIPEAFF. For the CDR3, the DNA is TGTGCCAGCAGTGCGCCGACGGGGGGTATTCCTGAAGCTTTCTTT.

CDR3: CASSGGTEAFF. The CDR3, as DNA: TGCGCCAGCAGTGGCGGGACTGAAGCTTTCTTT. The rearrangement uses TRBV5-1 and TRBJ1-1; D is unclear. Trimming stripped 5 bases from V and 5 bases from J, with 7 bases between. CDR1 SGHRS and CDR2 YFSETQ come from the germline V gene. CDR3 length equals 11 residues.

The chain joins TRBV14 to TRBJ2-6; D is uncertain. This CDR3 contains 14 residues. Germline CDR1 and CDR2: SGHDN and FVKESK. The germline V and J ends were trimmed by 1 base and 2 bases, with 3 bases remaining between them. CDR3 nucleotide sequence: TGTGCCAGCAGCCAAGCTGCTGGGGCCAACGTCCTGACTTTC. It yields the protein CASSQAAGANVLTF.

This chain uses TRBV30 with TRBJ2-7; D may be TRBD2 (7 bases). The CDR3 has 16 amino acids. Trimming shortened V by 0 bases and J by 1 base, and 16 bases separated the two germline ends. CDR1 GTSNPN and CDR2 SVGIG come from the germline V gene (reference sequence). As DNA, the CDR3 is TGTGCCTGGAGTGTGATGCGGGGGCCCATTTCCTACGAGCAGTACTTC. Residues: CAWSVMRGPISYEQYF.

Only one count was recorded for this clone. This chain uses TRBV7-8 with TRBJ2-1; D is perhaps TRBD1 (6 bases). This CDR3 is built from 13 residues. The V end lost 5 bases, the J end lost 10 bases, and 15 bases lay between the germline ends. Looked up from germline, CDR1 is SGHVS and CDR2 is FQNEAQ. CDR3 in DNA: TGTGCCAGCAGCCAGGACACCGGGACAGAGCAGTTCTTC. Translating it yields CASSQDTGTEQFF.

The chain employs TRBV7-8 and TRBJ1-6; D is ambiguous. The germline CDR1 and CDR2 sequences are SGHVS and FQNEAQ. Trimming pared 3 bases from V and 0 bases from J, leaving 15 bases between. This CDR3 comprises 18 residues. The CDR3, as DNA: TGTGCCAGCAGCTTCTTAACTCACCGGAGCTCCTATAATTCACCCCTCCACTTT. Translating it yields CASSFLTHRSSYNSPLHF.

The chain couples TRBV28 to TRBJ1-6; 7 bases align to TRBD1. Germline assignment: CDR1 MDHEN and CDR2 SYDVKM. The V gene end was trimmed by 6 bases and the J gene end by 2 bases; junction bases not matched to a gene: 10. This CDR3 is built from 17 residues. The CDR3 DNA sequence: TGTGCCAGCAGCCTCCCCGGGACAGCCCCCTATAATTCACCCCTCCACTTT. Residues: CASSLPGTAPYNSPLHF.

The genes are TRBV7-2 and TRBJ2-3; 10 nucleotides agree with TRBD2. With V trimmed by 4 bases and J by 9 bases, 4 bases remained unmatched. The CDR3 contains 13 residues. Per the germline V gene, CDR1 is SGHTA and CDR2 is FQGNSA. The CDR3, as DNA: TGTGCCAGCAGCTCTGAGCGGGGGGGCACGCAGTATTTT. Protein sequence: CASSSERGGTQYF. The full variable domain, its missing parts supplied by reference TRBV7-2 and TRBJ2-3, is GAGVSQSPSNKVTEKGKDVELRCDPISGHTALYWYRQSLGQGLEFLIYFQGNSAPDKSGLPSDRFSAERTGGSVSTLTIQRTQQEDSAVYLCASSSERGGTQYFGPGTRLTVL.

V and J are TRBV29-1 and TRBJ2-1; 7 bases align to TRBD2. J gave up 3 bases and V 6 bases, and 8 bases lay outside the gene matches. The CDR3 length is 14 residues. Germline lookup yields CDR1 SQVTM and CDR2 ANQGSEA. The CDR3 reads CSVPSGGFYNEQFF. CDR3 nucleotide sequence: TGCAGCGTCCCCTCGGGGGGTTTCTACAATGAGCAGTTCTTC.

V is TRBV27 and J is TRBJ2-5; perhaps TRBD1 as D (5 bases). The DNA end is a closer match to TRBJ2-7, so the J assignment may be wrong. The CDR3 consists of 13 residues. The germline V gene encodes CDR1 MNHEY and CDR2 SMNVEV (reference sequence). The CDR3 sequence: CASSLLTAYEQYF. The CDR3 DNA sequence: TGTGCCAGCAGTTTGTTGACAGCCTACGAGCAGTACTTC.

V usage is TRBV11-2 and J usage is TRBJ2-5, with a weak D call TRBD2 (5 bases). There are 14 residues in the CDR3. V was trimmed by 4 bases and J by 5 bases, leaving 14 bases between them. CDR1 and CDR2 (germline): SGHAT, FQNNGV. DNA of the CDR3: TGTGCCAGCAGCTCCCTCGGCGTAGCGGAGACCCAGTACTTC. Protein product: CASSSLGVAETQYF.

V and J are TRBV7-9 and TRBJ2-5; tentatively, D is TRBD2 (7 bases). Germline V lookup: CDR1 SEHNR, CDR2 FQNEAQ (reference sequence). The V and J ends lost 5 bases and 2 bases respectively, with 12 bases between them. The CDR3 is 14 amino acids. This chain's CDR3 is CASSPGGTQETQYF. As DNA, the CDR3 is TGTGCCAGCAGCCCCGGGGGGACACAAGAGACCCAGTACTTC.

CDR3 sequence: CASISAGTNTGELFF. CDR3 DNA sequence: TGTGCCAGCATTTCGGCAGGGACGAACACCGGGGAGCTGTTTTTT. The V and J genes are TRBV28 and TRBJ2-2, with D possibly TRBD1 on 5 matching bases. The CDR3 length is 15 residues. V was clipped by 7 bases and J by 0 bases, with 12 bases between them. Germline-derived CDR1 and CDR2 are MDHEN and SYDVKM.

The sample holds one count of this clone. This chain connects TRBV7-8 to TRBJ2-3; no definite D call. With 1 base removed from V and 0 bases from J, the gap between germline ends came to 11 bases. The length of the CDR3 is 16 residues. Germline-derived CDR1 and CDR2 are SGHVS and FQNEAQ. The CDR3, as DNA: TGTGCCAGCAGCTTAGTTAGCAGAGTTAGCACAGATACGCAGTATTTT. Its protein product is CASSLVSRVSTDTQYF.

The chain recombines TRBV11-2 with TRBJ2-5; tentatively, D is TRBD1 (5 bases). This CDR3 comprises 15 residues. Germline CDR1 reads SGHAT; CDR2 reads FQNNGV. V was shortened by 1 base and J by 2 bases, with 11 bases between the two germline ends. CDR3 sequence reads: CASSLADSTQETQYF. In DNA form, the CDR3 reads TGTGCCAGCAGCTTAGCCGACAGTACTCAAGAGACCCAGTACTTC.

This clone came up a few times. Here the CDR3 DNA reads TGTGCCAGCAGTTCAACAACGACAGGGGGAGAGACCCAGTACTTC. Encoded protein: CASSSTTTGGETQYF. The gene calls are TRBV28 and TRBJ2-5; TRBD1 agrees at 9 bases. The CDR3 totals 15 residues. Unmatched junction bases numbered 7, after V lost 4 bases and J lost 4 bases. Germline V lookup: CDR1 MDHEN, CDR2 SYDVKM.

The rearrangement links TRBV28 to TRBJ1-2; TRBD1 matches at 9 bases. CDR3 length equals 14 residues. Losses at the gene ends were 3 bases for V and 4 bases for J; bases not matched to a gene: 3. Germline CDR1 is MDHEN and CDR2 is SYDVKM. The CDR3 region has the DNA TGTGCCAGCAGTTTCGGGGACAGGGCCTATGGCTACACCTTC. Protein sequence: CASSFGDRAYGYTF.